This T cell receptor (beta chain) was sequenced in a study of CD8+ T cells in alopecia areata. Study at large: After 6 to 18 months of tofacitinib, follow-up continued 6 months off drug. Study-wide points: Lesional scalp exceeded normal scalp in clonality, especially in alopecia totalis/universalis.

As the sequencing template, cDNA was produced by extracting RNA and reverse transcribing it. Using immunoSEQ multiplex PCR, the repertoire was profiled, and TCRdb retains in-frame clones only, with some absent. Among roughly 140,000 clones listed, approximately 50% were seen once. Both peripheral blood and punch biopsies of lesional scalp skin were obtained from patients who had alopecia areata. Sorted out of PBMCs were CD4+ T cells and CD8+ T cells. Germline V lookup: CDR1 SQVTM, CDR2 ANQGSEA. The CDR3 totals 15 residues. V was clipped by 8 bases and J by 7 bases; unmatched bases: 12. About this clone: Its matching antigen is unknown.

The clonotype was recovered from a human donor with alopecia areata. The specimen comprised CD4+ T cells sorted from blood, sampled at week 0. V is TRBV29-1 and J is TRBJ2-1, with TRBD2 matching 12 bases. This CDR3 is CSTRTSGTIRNEQFF. The CDR3, as DNA: TGCAGCACCAGGACTAGCGGGACGATCAGGAATGAGCAGTTCTTC.